The 2 T cell receptor beta chains listed next were all sequenced from one sample in a study of graft-versus-host responses after intestinal transplantation. The assay was immunoSEQ multiplex PCR, and TCRdb's table has in-frame clones only and misses some. The table shows just under 90,000 clones, with around 86% occurring only once. These TCRs are of unknown antigen specificity. This specimen consisted of unstimulated CD8+ T cells sorted from spleen or lymph node cells, obtained before intestinal transplant. The receptor source for this set is a human donor who received an intestinal transplant.

The V and J genes are TRBV15 and TRBJ2-6, with TRBD2 as a possible D gene (6 bases). Germline loops: CDR1 LNHNV, CDR2 YYDKDF (reference sequence). Between the trimmed V and J ends, which lost 3 bases and 1 base, there was a span of 13 bases. The CDR3 totals 17 residues. The CDR3 DNA reads as TGTGCCACCAGCAGCTTGCCGGGAGAGTCTGGGGCCAACGTCCTGACTTTC. Translation: CATSSLPGESGANVLTF.

The chain employs TRBV28 and TRBJ2-3, with TRBD2 matching 10 bases. The CDR3 consists of 16 residues. The germline CDR1 and CDR2 sequences are MDHEN and SYDVKM. The ends lost 3 bases at V and 4 bases at J; junction bases unmatched: 7. This CDR3 is CASSLHKRGGPDTQYF. For the CDR3, the DNA is TGTGCCAGCAGTTTGCATAAGCGGGGGGGCCCAGATACGCAGTATTTT.